This passage covers 16 T cell receptor beta chains from one sample sequenced in a study of Graves' ophthalmopathy and Graves' hyperthyroidism. Investigators amplified TCR beta CDR3 regions from RNA transcripts. RT-PCR in the first round used HTBI primers; a second-round multiplex PCR followed. TCRdb fed the multiplex PCR reads into MiXCR, producing one record per CDR3 protein. The table includes approximately 500,000 distinct CDR3 sequences, around an eighth detected once. Sample: blood. The receptors originated from a woman aged 30 to 39 with Graves' ophthalmopathy.

The sample holds many counts of this clonotype. The rearrangement links TRBV11-2 to TRBJ1-1; 11 bases are a match to TRBD1. This CDR3 is 16 amino acids long. CDR1 is SGHAT and CDR2 is FQNNGV in the germline V gene. Trimming took 5 bases from V and 0 from J; bases not matched to a gene: 5. The CDR3 loop reads CASSRGQGAMNTEAFF. The CDR3 DNA follows: TGTGCCAGCAGCCGAGGACAGGGGGCAATGAACACTGAAGCTTTCTTT.

The table lists this clonotype with many counts. This rearrangement joins TRBV15 to TRBJ1-2, with unresolved D. The V end was cut by 9 bases, the J end by 3 bases, with 17 bases between. The length of the CDR3 is 14 residues. The germline V gene has CDR1 LNHNV and CDR2 YYDKDF (reference sequence). The CDR3 protein is CATNLGPPDYGYTF. The CDR3 region has the DNA TGTGCCACGAATCTAGGCCCACCCGACTATGGCTACACCTTC.

The table lists this clonotype with many counts. The V gene is TRBV30, the J gene TRBJ1-5; no firm D call. Germline CDR1 GTSNPN, CDR2 SVGIG (reference sequence). This CDR3 has 12 amino acids. The V end was cut by 0 bases, the J end by 9 bases, with 9 bases between. The CDR3 protein is CAWSVSPGPQHF. CDR3 in DNA: TGTGCCTGGAGTGTCTCCCCCGGGCCCCAGCATTTT.

At least ten counts were recorded for this clonotype. V usage is TRBV12-3 or TRBV12-4 and J usage is TRBJ1-2, with no clear D. Trimming removed 11 bases at V and 0 bases at J, with 19 bases between. This CDR3 comprises 15 residues. CDR3 amino acids: CAPDLGRAPNYGYTF. The CDR3 nucleotides are TGTGCCCCCGACTTAGGAAGGGCGCCTAACTATGGCTACACCTTC.

This clonotype was recorded at least ten times. This rearrangement joins TRBV6-1 to TRBJ2-2; 8 nucleotides align to TRBD1. Germline lookup yields CDR1 MNHNS and CDR2 SASEGT. With 6 bases clipped from V and 5 bases from J, the junction kept 11 bases outside the gene matches. The CDR3 runs to 16 residues. CDR3 sequence: CASRTGTGRFTGELFF. The CDR3 DNA is TGTGCCAGCAGAACCGGGACAGGAAGGTTTACCGGGGAGCTGTTTTTT.

In this sample, this clonotype turned up many times. The chain combines TRBV29-1 with TRBJ2-5, with D possibly matching TRBD1 (5 bases). V gave up 0 bases and J gave up 4 bases, with 9 bases separating them. The length of the CDR3 is 13 residues. Germline CDR1 SQVTM, CDR2 ANQGSEA. The CDR3 DNA is TGCAGCGTTGAAGAGTGGGGCGGAGAGACCCAGTACTTC. It is translated as CSVEEWGGETQYF.

In this sample, this clonotype turned up many times. This sequence joins TRBV3-1 and TRBJ1-1, with no clear D. Deletions cut 4 bases from V and 6 bases from J, with 15 bases between. CDR1 is LGHDT, CDR2 YNNKEL, per germline (reference sequence). CDR3 length: 14 amino acids. CDR3 DNA sequence: TGTGCCAGCAGCCTAAAACTTGGTGTCGCTGAAGCTTTCTTT. Protein product: CASSLKLGVAEAFF. Variable domain in full (rest from reference TRBV3-1 and TRBJ1-1): DTAVSQTPKYLVTQMGNDKSIKCEQNLGHDTMYWYKQDSKKFLKIMFSYNNKELIINETVPNRFSPKSPDKAHLNLHINSLELGDSAVYFCASSLKLGVAEAFFGQGTRLTVV.

Note on this clonotype: A single base separates this from a much larger clone, so it may be a read error. The V and J genes are TRBV5-1 and TRBJ2-7; 7 bases are shared with TRBD2. The CDR3 is 12 amino acids. In germline, CDR1 is SGHRS, CDR2 YFSETQ. The CDR3 DNA follows: TGCGCCCGCAGCTGGGACTACTACGAGCAGTACTTC. It yields the protein CARSWDYYEQYF.

The sample holds many counts of this clonotype. The rearrangement links TRBV20-1 to TRBJ1-2; 7 nucleotides agree with TRBD1. CDR1 is DFQATT, CDR2 SNEGSKA, per germline (reference sequence). This CDR3 is built from 13 residues. The ends lost 6 bases at V and 6 bases at J; junction bases unmatched: 10. The CDR3 loop reads CSARQGFYDGYTF. CDR3 nucleotide sequence: TGCAGTGCACGACAGGGATTCTATGATGGCTACACCTTC.

The table lists this clonotype with many counts. The CDR3 sequence is CASWYRGGYGYTF. The CDR3 bases are TGTGCCAGCTGGTACAGGGGTGGCTATGGCTACACCTTC. The chain employs TRBV6-5 and TRBJ1-2; 7 nucleotides match TRBD1. V lost 8 bases to trimming and J lost 4 bases; unmatched junction nucleotides: 7. CDR1 MNHEY and CDR2 SVGAGI come from the germline V gene. The CDR3 is 13 residues long.

This clonotype has only a few counts. The chain uses TRBV28 and TRBJ2-3, with TRBD2 matching over 10 bases. The V and J ends lost 3 bases and 0 bases, in that order; junction bases with no gene match: 6. The CDR3 spans 17 residues. CDR1 and CDR2 from the germline V gene are MDHEN and SYDVKM. This CDR3 is CASSFPGLAVSTDTQYF. The CDR3 nucleotides read TGTGCCAGCAGTTTCCCCGGACTAGCGGTTAGCACAGATACGCAGTATTTT. Full variable domain (rest looked up from reference TRBV28 and TRBJ2-3): DVKVTQSSRYLVKRTGEKVFLECVQDMDHENMFWYRQDPGLGLRLIYFSYDVKMKEKGDIPEGYSVSREKKERFSLILESASTNQTSMYLCASSFPGLAVSTDTQYFGPGTRLTVL.

This clonotype was counted at least ten times. An end of the junction does not agree with germline; a read error may underlie this. V and J are TRBV28 and TRBJ2-7; the D gene is possibly TRBD2 (6 bases). The CDR3 contains 14 residues. From germline, CDR1 is MDHEN and CDR2 SYDVKM. CDR3 residues: CASKTGILGTHRDF. DNA of the CDR3: TGTGCCAGCAAAACCGGGATCCTCGGGACTCACAGAGACTTC.

Many counts were recorded for this clonotype. The chain is built from TRBV28 and TRBJ1-5; no definite D call. The CDR3 sequence is 15 residues long. Germline-derived CDR1 and CDR2 are MDHEN and SYDVKM. The V end lost 8 bases, the J end lost 0 bases, and 14 bases lay between the germline ends. The CDR3 DNA follows: TGTGCCAGCGATCAGGTTTCATATAGCAATCAGCCCCAGCATTTT. Residues: CASDQVSYSNQPQHF.

This clonotype was observed a handful of times. The chain joins TRBV6-1 to TRBJ1-2; no clear D gene. Trimming shortened V by 11 bases and J by 7 bases, and 20 bases separated the two germline ends. Germline CDR1 reads MNHNS; CDR2 reads SASEGT. The CDR3 runs 13 residues. The CDR3 DNA reads TGTGCCGGCACCGATGGACGGGCGTCTGGCTACACCTTC. Protein: CAGTDGRASGYTF.

The chain recombines TRBV30 with TRBJ1-5; D unclear. Trimming stripped 4 bases from V and 6 bases from J, with 22 bases between. CDR1 and CDR2 (germline): GTSNPN, SVGIG (reference sequence). The CDR3 sequence is 16 residues long. The CDR3: CAWNPPGLKWGQPQHF. The CDR3 DNA is TGTGCCTGGAACCCTCCAGGACTTAAATGGGGTCAGCCCCAGCATTTT.

This clonotype was observed at least ten times. V usage is TRBV6-5 and J usage is TRBJ2-7; TRBD1 aligns across 8 bases. Germline CDR1 reads MNHEY; CDR2 reads SVGAGI. The trim removed 5 bases at V and 5 bases at J, leaving 14 bases unmatched. The CDR3 has 16 amino acids. The CDR3 spells CASSRDGQGGFDEQYF. In nucleotides, the CDR3 is TGTGCCAGCAGTCGAGACGGACAGGGAGGTTTCGACGAGCAGTACTTC.